This T cell receptor (beta chain) is drawn from a study of Ad26.COV2.S vaccination and SARS-CoV-2 variants. To note about this clone: No antigen is known for it. In the same sample, other DNA sequences code for this CDR3.

General study points: Comparable non-spike TCR breadth was observed in vaccine and placebo recipients.

Measured with immunoSEQ multiplex PCR; TCRdb has only the in-frame clones, and not every one. This sample has about 350,000 clones, with around 90% found just once. The CDR3 consists of 13 residues. Between the trimmed V and J ends, which lost 3 bases and 5 bases, there was a span of 7 bases. V usage is TRBV12-3 or TRBV12-4 and J usage is TRBJ2-2, with no clear D. This TCR was sampled from a human donor who had recovered from COVID-19. Sequenced material: peripheral blood, taken after recovery from COVID-19. As DNA, the CDR3 is TGTGCCAGCAGTTTGCGTTCAACCGGGGAGCTGTTTTTT. The encoded protein is CASSLRSTGELFF.